Given below is one T cell receptor (beta chain) in context. Its matching antigen is unknown. Germline V gives CDR1 KGHSH, CDR2 LQKENI. This CDR3 region has 17 residues. V was cut by 3 bases and J by 0 bases, with 15 bases left in between. This specimen belongs to a study of T cell responses to AZD1222 COVID-19 vaccine. General observations from the study: Within unmutated variant regions lay the reported targets of nearly half of spike-specific TCRs.

The table came from immunoSEQ multiplex PCR; TCRdb's copy has only in-frame clones and leaves some out. The sample lists 95,000 to 150,000 clones, 70% to 90% occurring once. The chain has TRBV18 and TRBJ1-3, with D uncertain. This specimen consisted of peripheral blood, obtained on day 0 of AZD1222 vaccination. The source is an adult in good health. In DNA form, the CDR3 reads TGTGCCAGCTCACCGGTTGTTACCTCTCGCTCTGGAAACACCATATATTTT. Translation: CASSPVVTSRSGNTIYF.